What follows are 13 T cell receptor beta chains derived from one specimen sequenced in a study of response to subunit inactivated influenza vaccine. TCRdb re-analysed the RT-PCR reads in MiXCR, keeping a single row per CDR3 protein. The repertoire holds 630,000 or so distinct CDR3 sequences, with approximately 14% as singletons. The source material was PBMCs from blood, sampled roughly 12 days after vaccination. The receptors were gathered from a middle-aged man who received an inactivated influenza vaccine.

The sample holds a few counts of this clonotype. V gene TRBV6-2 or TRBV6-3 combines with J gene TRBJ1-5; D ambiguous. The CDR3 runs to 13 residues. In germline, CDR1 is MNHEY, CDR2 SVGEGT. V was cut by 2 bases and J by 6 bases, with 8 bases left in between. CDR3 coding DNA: TGTGCCAGCAGTTACGGAGATATTCAGCCCCAGCATTTT. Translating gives CASSYGDIQPQHF.

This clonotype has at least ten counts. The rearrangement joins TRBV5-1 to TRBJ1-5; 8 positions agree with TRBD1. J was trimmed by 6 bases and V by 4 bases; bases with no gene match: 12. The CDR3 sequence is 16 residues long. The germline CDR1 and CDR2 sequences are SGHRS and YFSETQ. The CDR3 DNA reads TGCGCCAGCAGCCCCGGACAGGGCCTGCAAGCTCAGCCCCAGCATTTT. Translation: CASSPGQGLQAQPQHF. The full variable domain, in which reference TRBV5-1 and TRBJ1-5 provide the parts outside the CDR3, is KAGVTQTPRYLIKTRGQQVTLSCSPISGHRSVSWYQQTPGQGLQFLFEYFSETQRNKGNFPGRFSGRQFSNSRSEMNVSTLELGDSALYLCASSPGQGLQAQPQHFGDGTRLSIL.

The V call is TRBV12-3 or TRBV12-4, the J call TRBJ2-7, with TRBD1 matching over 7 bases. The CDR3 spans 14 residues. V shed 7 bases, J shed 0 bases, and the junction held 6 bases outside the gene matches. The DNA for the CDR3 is TGTGCCAGCACCTGGACAGGTCCCTCCTACGAGCAGTACTTC. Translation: CASTWTGPSYEQYF.

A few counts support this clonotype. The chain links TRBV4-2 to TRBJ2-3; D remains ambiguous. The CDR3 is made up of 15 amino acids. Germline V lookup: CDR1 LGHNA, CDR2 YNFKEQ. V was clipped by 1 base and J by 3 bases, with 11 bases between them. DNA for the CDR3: TGTGCCAGCAGCCAAGCGGCCCGCGAAACAGATACGCAGTATTTT. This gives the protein CASSQAARETDTQYF.

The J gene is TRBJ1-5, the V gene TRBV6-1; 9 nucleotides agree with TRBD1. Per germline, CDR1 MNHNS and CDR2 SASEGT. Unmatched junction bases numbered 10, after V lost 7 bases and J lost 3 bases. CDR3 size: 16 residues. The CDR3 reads CASMNTGQGINQPQHF. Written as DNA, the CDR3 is TGTGCCAGCATGAATACGGGACAGGGAATCAATCAGCCCCAGCATTTT.

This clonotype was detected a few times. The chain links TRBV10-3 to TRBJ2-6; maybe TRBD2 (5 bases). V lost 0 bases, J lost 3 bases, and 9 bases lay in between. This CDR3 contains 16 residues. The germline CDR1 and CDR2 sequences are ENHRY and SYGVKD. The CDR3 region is CAISESEGLGANVLTF. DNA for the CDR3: TGTGCCATCAGTGAGTCAGAGGGTCTTGGGGCCAACGTCCTGACTTTC.

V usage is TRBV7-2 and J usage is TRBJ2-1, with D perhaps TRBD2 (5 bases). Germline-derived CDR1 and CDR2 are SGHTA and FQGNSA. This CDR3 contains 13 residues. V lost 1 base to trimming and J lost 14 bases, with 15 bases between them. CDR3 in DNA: TGTGCCAGCAGCTTAGAGGAAGTGGGAGTAAAGTTCTTC. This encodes CASSLEEVGVKFF.

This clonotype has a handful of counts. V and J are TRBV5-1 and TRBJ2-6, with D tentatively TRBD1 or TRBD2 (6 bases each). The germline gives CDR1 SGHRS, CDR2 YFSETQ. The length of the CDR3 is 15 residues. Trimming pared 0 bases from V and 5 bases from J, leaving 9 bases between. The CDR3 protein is CASSLEGGRANVLTF. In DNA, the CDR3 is TGCGCCAGCAGCTTGGAGGGGGGAAGGGCCAACGTCCTGACTTTC. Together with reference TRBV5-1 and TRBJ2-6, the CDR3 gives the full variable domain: KAGVTQTPRYLIKTRGQQVTLSCSPISGHRSVSWYQQTPGQGLQFLFEYFSETQRNKGNFPGRFSGRQFSNSRSEMNVSTLELGDSALYLCASSLEGGRANVLTFGAGSRLTVL.

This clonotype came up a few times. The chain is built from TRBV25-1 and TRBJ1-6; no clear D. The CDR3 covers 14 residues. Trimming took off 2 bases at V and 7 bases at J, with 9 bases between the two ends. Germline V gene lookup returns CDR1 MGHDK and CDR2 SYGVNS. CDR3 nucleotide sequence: TGTGCCAGCAGTGAAAGGTGGATCAATTCACCCCTCCACTTT. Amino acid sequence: CASSERWINSPLHF.

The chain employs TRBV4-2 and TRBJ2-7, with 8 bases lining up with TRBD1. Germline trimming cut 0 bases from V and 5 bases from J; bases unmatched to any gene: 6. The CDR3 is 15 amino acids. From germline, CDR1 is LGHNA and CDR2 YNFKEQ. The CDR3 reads CASSQDQGALDEQYF. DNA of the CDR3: TGTGCCAGCAGCCAAGATCAGGGGGCTCTTGACGAGCAGTACTTC.

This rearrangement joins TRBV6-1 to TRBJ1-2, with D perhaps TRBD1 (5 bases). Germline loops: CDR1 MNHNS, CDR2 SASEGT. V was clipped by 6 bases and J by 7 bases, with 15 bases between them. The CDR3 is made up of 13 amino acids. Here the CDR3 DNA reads TGTGCCAGCAGCCCCCGGATAGGGGCTGGCTACACCTTC. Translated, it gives CASSPRIGAGYTF.

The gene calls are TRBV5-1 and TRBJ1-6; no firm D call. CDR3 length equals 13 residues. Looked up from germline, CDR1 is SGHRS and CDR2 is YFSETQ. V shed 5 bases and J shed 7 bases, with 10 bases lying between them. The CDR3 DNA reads TGCGCCAGCAGAGGGCGGTGGAATTCACCCCTCCACTTT. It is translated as CASRGRWNSPLHF.

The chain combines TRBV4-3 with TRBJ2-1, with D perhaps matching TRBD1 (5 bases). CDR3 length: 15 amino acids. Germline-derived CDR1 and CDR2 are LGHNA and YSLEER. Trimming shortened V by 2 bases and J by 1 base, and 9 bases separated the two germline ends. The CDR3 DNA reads TGCGCCAGCAGCCAATCCCAGGGTTCCTACAATGAGCAGTTCTTC. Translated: CASSQSQGSYNEQFF.